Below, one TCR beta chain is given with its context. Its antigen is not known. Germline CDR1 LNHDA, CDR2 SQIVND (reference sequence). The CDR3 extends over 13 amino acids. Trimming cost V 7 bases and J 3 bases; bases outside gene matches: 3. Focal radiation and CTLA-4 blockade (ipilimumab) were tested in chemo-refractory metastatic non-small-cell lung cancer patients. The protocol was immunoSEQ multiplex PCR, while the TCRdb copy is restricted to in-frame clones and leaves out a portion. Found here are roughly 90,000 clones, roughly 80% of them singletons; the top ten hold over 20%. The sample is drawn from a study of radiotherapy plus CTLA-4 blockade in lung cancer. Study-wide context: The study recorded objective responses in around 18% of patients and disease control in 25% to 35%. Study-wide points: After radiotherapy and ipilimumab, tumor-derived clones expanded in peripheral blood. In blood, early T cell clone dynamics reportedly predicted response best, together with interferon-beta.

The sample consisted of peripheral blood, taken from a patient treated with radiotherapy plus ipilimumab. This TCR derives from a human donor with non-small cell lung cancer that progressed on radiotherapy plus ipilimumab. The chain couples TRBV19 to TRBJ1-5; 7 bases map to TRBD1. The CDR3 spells CASMGQFNQPQHF. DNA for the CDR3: TGTGCCAGTATGGGACAGTTCAATCAGCCCCAGCATTTT.